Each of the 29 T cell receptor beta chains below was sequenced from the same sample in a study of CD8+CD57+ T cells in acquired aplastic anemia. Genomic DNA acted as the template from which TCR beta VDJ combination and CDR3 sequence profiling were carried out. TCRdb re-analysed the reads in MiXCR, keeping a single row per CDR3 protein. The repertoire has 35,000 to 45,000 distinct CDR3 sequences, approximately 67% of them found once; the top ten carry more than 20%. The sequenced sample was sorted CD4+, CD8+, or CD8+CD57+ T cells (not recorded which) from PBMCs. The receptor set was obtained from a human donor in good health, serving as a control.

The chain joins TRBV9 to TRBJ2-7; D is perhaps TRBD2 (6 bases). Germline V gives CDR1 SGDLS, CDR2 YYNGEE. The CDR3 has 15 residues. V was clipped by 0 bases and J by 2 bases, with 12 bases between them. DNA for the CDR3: TGTGCCAGCAGCGTAGAACCGGCGGGGACCTACGAGCAGTACTTC. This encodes CASSVEPAGTYEQYF.

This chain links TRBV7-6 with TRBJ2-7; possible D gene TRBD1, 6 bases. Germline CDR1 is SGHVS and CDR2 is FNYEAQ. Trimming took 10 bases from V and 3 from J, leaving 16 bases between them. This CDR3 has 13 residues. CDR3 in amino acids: CATSPQGYYEQYF. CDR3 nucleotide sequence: TGTGCCACTTCTCCCCAGGGGTACTACGAGCAGTACTTC.

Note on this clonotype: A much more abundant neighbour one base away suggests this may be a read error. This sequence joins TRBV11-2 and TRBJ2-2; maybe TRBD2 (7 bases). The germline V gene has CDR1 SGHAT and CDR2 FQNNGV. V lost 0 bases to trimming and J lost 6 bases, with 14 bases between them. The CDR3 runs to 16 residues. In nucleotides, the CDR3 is TGTGCCAGCAGCTTAGAGTGGGGGGGGGCCCCCGGGGAGCTGTTTTTT. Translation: CASSLEWGGAPGELFF.

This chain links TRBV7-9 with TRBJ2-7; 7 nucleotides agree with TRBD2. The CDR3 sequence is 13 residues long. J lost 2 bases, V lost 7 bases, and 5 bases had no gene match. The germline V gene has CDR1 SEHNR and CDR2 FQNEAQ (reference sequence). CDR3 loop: CASTPGTTYEQYF. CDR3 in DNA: TGTGCCAGCACCCCCGGGACTACCTACGAGCAGTACTTC.

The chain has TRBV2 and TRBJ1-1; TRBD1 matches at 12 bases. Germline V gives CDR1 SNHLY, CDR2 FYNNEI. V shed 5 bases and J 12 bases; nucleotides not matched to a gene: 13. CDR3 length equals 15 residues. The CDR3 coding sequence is TGTGCCAGCAGTCCCGGGACAGGGGGCGGAGTGAGGACTTTCTTT. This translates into CASSPGTGGGVRTFF.

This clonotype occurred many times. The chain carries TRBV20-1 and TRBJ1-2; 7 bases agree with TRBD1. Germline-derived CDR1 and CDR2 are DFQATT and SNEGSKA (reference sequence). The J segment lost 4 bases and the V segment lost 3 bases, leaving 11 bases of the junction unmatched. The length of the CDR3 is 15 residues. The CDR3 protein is CSARFRDRVSYGYTF. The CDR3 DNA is TGCAGTGCTAGGTTCCGGGACAGAGTTTCCTATGGCTACACCTTC.

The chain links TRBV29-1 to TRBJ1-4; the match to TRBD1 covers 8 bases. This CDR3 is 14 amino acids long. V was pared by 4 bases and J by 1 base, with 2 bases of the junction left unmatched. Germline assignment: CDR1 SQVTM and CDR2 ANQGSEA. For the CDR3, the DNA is TGCAGCGTTGGTGACAGGGGAACTAATGAAAAACTGTTTTTT. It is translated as CSVGDRGTNEKLFF. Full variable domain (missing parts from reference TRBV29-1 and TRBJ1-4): SAVISQKPSRDICQRGTSLTIQCQVDSQVTMMFWYRQQPGQSLTLIATANQGSEATYESGFVIDKFPISRPNLTFSTLTVSNMSPEDSSIYLCSVGDRGTNEKLFFGSGTQLSVL.

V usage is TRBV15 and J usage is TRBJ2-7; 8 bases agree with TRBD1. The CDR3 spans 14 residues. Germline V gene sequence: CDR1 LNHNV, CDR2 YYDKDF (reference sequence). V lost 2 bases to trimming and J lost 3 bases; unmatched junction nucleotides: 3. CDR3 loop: CATSRNGQGYEQYF. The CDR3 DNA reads TGTGCCACCAGCAGAAATGGACAGGGCTACGAGCAGTACTTC.

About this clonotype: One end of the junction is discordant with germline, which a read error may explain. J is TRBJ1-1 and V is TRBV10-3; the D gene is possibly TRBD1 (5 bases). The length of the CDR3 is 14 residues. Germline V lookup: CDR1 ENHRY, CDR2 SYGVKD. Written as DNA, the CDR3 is TGTGCCATCAGTGAGGGGAGGGGTGGCACTGAAGCCTTCTTT. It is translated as CAISEGRGGTEAFF.

CDR3 nucleotide sequence: TGTGCCAGCAGCGAAAGGGTTGGGAGACAGGGGGTATGGTACGAGCAGTACTTC. This sequence encodes CASSERVGRQGVWYEQYF. The chain couples TRBV25-1 to TRBJ2-7, with 9 nucleotides matching TRBD1. The CDR3 contains 18 residues. With V trimmed by 6 bases and J by 4 bases, 19 bases remained unmatched. From germline, CDR1 is MGHDK and CDR2 SYGVNS.

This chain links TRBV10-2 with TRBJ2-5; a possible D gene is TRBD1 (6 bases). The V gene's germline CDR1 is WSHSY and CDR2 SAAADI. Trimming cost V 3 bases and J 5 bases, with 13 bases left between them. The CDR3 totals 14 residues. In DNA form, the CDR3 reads TGCGCCAGCAGTGACGAGGTGGGGGCTGAGACCCAGTACTTC. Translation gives CASSDEVGAETQYF.

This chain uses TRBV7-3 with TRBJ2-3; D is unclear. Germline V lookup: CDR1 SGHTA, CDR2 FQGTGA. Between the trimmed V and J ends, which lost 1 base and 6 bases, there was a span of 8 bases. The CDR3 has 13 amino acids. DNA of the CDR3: TGTGCCAGCAGCTTAAAAAGTTGGGATACGCAGTATTTT. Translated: CASSLKSWDTQYF.

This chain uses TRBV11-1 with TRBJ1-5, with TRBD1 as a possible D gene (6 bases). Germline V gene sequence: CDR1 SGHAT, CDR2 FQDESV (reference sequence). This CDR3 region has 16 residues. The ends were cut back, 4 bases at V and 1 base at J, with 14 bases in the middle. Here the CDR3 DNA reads TGTGCCAGCAGCTCGTCCGGGGGGCCGAGCAATCAGCCCCAGCATTTT. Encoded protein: CASSSSGGPSNQPQHF.

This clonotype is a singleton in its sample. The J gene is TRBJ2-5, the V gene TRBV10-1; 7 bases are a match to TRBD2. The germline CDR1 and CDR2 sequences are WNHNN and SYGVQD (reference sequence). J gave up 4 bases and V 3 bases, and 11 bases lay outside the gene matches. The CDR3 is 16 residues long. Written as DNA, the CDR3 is TGCGCCAGCAGTGACCGAGGTAGCGGGTCAAGAGAGACCCAGTACTTC. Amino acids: CASSDRGSGSRETQYF.

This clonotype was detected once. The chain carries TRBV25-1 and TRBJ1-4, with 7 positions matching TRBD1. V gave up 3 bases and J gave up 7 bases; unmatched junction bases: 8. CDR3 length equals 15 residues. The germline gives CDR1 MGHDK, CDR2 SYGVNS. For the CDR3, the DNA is TGTGCCAGCAGTGATACAGGGGAAGTGGTTGAAAAACTGTTTTTT. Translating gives CASSDTGEVVEKLFF. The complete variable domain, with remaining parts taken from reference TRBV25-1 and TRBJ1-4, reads EADIYQTPRYLVIGTGKKITLECSQTMGHDKMYWYQQDPGMELHLIHYSYGVNSTEKGDLSSESTVSRIRTEHFPLTLESARPSHTSQYLCASSDTGEVVEKLFFGSGTQLSVL.

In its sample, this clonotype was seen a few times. The CDR3 loop is CATSDPEGTGQETQYF. CDR3 in DNA: TGTGCCACCAGTGACCCGGAGGGGACAGGTCAAGAGACCCAGTACTTC. The J gene is TRBJ2-5, the V gene TRBV24-1; 8 nucleotides agree with TRBD1. The CDR3 length is 16 residues. Germline V lookup: CDR1 KGHDR, CDR2 SFDVKD. Trimming cost V 4 bases and J 2 bases; bases outside gene matches: 8.

CDR3 sequence: CATSRESSTAQYGYTF. The CDR3, as DNA: TGTGCCACCAGCAGAGAGTCTTCAACAGCACAATATGGCTACACCTTC. This sequence joins TRBV15 and TRBJ1-2; no reliable D call. V lost 0 bases and J 5 bases, leaving 16 bases between the germline ends. The CDR3 has 16 amino acids. Germline V lookup: CDR1 LNHNV, CDR2 YYDKDF (reference sequence).

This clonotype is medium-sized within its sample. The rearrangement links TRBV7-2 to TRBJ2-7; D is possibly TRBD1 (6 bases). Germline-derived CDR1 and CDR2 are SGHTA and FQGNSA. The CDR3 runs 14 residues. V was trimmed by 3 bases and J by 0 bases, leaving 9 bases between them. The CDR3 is CASSFRGSSYEQYF. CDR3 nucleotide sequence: TGTGCCAGCAGCTTTAGGGGGAGCTCCTACGAGCAGTACTTC. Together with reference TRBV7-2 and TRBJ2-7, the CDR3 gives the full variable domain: GAGVSQSPSNKVTEKGKDVELRCDPISGHTALYWYRQSLGQGLEFLIYFQGNSAPDKSGLPSDRFSAERTGGSVSTLTIQRTQQEDSAVYLCASSFRGSSYEQYFGPGTRLTVT.

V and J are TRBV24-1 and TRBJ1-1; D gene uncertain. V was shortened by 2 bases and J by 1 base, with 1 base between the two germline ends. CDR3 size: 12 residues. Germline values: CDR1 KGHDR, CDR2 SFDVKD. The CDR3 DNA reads TGTGCCACCAGTGATTGGAACACTGAAGCTTTCTTT. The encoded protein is CATSDWNTEAFF.

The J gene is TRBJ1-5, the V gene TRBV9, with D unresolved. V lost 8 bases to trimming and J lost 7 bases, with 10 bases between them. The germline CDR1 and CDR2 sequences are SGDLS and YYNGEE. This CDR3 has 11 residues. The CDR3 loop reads CARSPGQPQHF. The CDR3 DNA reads TGTGCCAGGAGCCCTGGACAGCCCCAGCATTTT.

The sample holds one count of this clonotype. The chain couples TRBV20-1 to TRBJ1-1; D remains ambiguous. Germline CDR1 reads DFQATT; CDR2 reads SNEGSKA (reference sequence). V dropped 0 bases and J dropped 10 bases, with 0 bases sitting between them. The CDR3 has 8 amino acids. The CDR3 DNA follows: TGCAGTGCTAGAGAAGCTTTCTTT. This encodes CSAREAFF.

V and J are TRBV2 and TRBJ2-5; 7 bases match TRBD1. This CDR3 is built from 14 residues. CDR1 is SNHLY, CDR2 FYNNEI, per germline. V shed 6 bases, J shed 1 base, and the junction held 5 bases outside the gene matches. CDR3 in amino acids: CASRYRGPQETQYF. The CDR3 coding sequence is TGTGCCAGCAGATACAGGGGTCCCCAAGAGACCCAGTACTTC.

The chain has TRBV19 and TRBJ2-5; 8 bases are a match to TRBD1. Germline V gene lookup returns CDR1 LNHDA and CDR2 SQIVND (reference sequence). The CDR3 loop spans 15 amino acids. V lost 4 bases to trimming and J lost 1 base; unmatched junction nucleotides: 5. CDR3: CASSNRDRSQETQYF. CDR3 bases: TGTGCCAGTAGTAACCGGGACAGGAGCCAAGAGACCCAGTACTTC.

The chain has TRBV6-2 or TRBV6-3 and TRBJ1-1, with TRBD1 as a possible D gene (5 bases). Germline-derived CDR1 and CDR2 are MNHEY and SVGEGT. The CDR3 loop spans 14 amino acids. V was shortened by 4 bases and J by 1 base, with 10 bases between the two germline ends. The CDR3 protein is CASSFGGANTEAFF. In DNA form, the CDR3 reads TGTGCCAGCAGTTTCGGGGGTGCGAACACTGAAGCTTTCTTT.

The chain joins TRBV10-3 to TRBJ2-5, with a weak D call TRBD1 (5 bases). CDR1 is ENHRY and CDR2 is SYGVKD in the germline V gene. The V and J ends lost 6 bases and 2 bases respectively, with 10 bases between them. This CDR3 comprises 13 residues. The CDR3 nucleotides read TGTGCCATCAGCAGACAGTTACAAGAGACCCAGTACTTC. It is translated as CAISRQLQETQYF.

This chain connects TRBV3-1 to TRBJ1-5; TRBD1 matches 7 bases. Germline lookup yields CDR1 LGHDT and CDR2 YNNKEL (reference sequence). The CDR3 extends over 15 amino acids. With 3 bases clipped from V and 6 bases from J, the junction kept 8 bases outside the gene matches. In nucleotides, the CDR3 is TGTGCCAGCAGCCACACGACAGGGATGAGTCAGCCCCAGCATTTT. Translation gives CASSHTTGMSQPQHF. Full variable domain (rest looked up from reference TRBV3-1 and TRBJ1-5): DTAVSQTPKYLVTQMGNDKSIKCEQNLGHDTMYWYKQDSKKFLKIMFSYNNKELIINETVPNRFSPKSPDKAHLNLHINSLELGDSAVYFCASSHTTGMSQPQHFGDGTRLSIL.

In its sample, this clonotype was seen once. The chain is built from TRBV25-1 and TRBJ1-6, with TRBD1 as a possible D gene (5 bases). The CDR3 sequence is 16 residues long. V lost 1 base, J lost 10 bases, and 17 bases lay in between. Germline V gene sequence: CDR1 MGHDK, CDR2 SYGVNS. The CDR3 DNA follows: TGTGCCAGCAGTGAATGGGCAGGGCAAAATGGATCACCCCTCCACTTT. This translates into CASSEWAGQNGSPLHF.

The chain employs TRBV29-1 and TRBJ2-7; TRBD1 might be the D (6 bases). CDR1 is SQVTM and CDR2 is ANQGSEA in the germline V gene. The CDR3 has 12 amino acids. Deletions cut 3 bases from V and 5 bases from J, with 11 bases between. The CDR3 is CSVETGADEQYF. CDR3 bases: TGCAGCGTTGAGACAGGCGCGGACGAGCAGTACTTC.

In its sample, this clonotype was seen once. The CDR3 loop reads CASSLPWGGTDTQYF. The CDR3 nucleotides read TGTGCCAGCAGCTTACCCTGGGGAGGCACAGATACGCAGTATTTT. This sequence joins TRBV9 and TRBJ2-3; a weak D match, TRBD2 (5 bases). V was pared by 4 bases and J by 1 base, with 13 bases between. This CDR3 region has 15 residues. The V gene's germline CDR1 is SGDLS and CDR2 YYNGEE.